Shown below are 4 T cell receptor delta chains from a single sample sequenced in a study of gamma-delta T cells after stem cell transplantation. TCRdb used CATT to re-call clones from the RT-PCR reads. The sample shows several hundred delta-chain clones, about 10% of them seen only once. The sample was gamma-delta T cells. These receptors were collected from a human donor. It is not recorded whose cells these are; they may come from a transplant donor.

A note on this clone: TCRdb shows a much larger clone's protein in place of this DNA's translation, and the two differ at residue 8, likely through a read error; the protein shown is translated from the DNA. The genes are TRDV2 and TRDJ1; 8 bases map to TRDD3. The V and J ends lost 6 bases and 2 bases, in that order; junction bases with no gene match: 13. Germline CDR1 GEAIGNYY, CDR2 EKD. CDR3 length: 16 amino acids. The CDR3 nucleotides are TGTGCCTGTTCTTCCTTATTGAGGGATACGACCGATAAACTCATCTTT. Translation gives CACSSLLRDTTDKLIF.

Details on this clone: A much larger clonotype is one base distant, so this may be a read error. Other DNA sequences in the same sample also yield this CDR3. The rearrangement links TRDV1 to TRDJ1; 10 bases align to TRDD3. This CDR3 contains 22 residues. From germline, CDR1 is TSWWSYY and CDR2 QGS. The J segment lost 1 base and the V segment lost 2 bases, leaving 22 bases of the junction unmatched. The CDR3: CALGESPISYYWGIRGTDKLIF. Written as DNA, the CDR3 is TGTGCTCTTGGGGAAAGCCCCATATCTTATTACTGGGGGATCAGAGGCACCGATAAACTCATCTTT.

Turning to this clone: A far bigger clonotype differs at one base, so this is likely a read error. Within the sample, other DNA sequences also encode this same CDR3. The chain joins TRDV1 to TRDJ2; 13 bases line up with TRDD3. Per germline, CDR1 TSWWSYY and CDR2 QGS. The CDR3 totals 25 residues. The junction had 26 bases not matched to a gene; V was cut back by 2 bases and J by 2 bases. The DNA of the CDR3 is TGTGCTCTTGGGGAATCATTCCCTACGGTTGTACTGGGGGATACGCTGTCAGCCTTGACAGCACAACTCTTCTTT. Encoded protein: CALGESFPTVVLGDTLSALTAQLFF.

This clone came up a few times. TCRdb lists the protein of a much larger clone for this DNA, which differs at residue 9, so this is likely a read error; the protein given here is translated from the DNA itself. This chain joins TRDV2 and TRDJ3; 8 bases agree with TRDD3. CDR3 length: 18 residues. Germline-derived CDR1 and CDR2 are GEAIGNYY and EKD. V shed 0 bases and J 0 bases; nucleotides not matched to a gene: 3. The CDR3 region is CACDTVLGGSWDTRQMFF. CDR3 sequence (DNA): TGTGCCTGTGACACCGTACTGGGGGGCTCCTGGGACACCCGACAGATGTTTTTC.